This T cell receptor beta chain comes out of a study of beta chain features in type 1 diabetes. Whole-study findings and limits: Moderately but significantly shorter TCRB CDR3s were found in Type 1 diabetes patients in all four CD4+ subsets. The influence of HLA type on TCRB rearrangement stayed undetermined.

Germline loops: CDR1 GTSNPN, CDR2 SVGIG (reference sequence). V was shortened by 0 bases and J by 9 bases, with 12 bases between the two germline ends. There are 13 residues in the CDR3. This clone has a handful of counts. Its specificity is unknown. Expressed TCRB transcripts got sequenced, as all isolated RNA was reverse transcribed. Assay used: immunoSEQ multiplex PCR; TCRdb lists only in-frame clones, some missing. This table holds roughly 700,000 clones, around 15% found once. Material: naive CD4+ T cells from blood. The sequence derives from a man aged 18 to 30 with type 1 diabetes. The chain employs TRBV30 and TRBJ2-1; possibly TRBD1 for D (5 bases). The CDR3 nucleotides are TGTGCCTGGAGTGTCCAGGGTATCGGTGAGCAGTTCTTC. Translation gives CAWSVQGIGEQFF.